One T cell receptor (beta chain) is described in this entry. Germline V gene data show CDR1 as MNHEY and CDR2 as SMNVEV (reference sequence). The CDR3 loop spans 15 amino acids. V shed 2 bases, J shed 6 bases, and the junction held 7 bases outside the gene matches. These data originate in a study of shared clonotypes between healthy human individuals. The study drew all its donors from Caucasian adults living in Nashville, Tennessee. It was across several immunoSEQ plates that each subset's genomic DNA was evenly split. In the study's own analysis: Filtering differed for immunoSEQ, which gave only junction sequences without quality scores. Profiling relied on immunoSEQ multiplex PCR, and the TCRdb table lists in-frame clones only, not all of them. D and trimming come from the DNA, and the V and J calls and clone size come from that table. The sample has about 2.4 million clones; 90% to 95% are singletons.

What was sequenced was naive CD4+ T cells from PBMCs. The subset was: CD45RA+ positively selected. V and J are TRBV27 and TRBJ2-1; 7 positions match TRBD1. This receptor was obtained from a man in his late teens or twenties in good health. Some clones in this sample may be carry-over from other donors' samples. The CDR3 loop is CASSLLGTEGNEQFF. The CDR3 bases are TGTGCCAGCAGTTTACTAGGGACAGAGGGCAATGAGCAGTTCTTC.